This TCR beta chain came from a study of blood T cell repertoires in COVID-19. Methods used by the authors: By means of reference gene primer amplification, nucleated cell counts were estimated. The method was immunoSEQ multiplex PCR; TCRdb's version includes in-frame clones alone and lacks a portion of them. V and J calls and clone size follow that table, whereas D and trimming were derived from the DNA. The profile shows 55,000 to 70,000 clones, 80% to 90% of them singletons. This clone has a handful of counts. In germline, CDR1 is MDHEN, CDR2 SYDVKM. The CDR3 covers 15 residues. The V end was cut by 3 bases, the J end by 6 bases, with 12 bases between.

The sample was peripheral blood. The rearrangement joins TRBV28 to TRBJ1-6; TRBD1 is a possible D gene (5 bases). This TCR was recovered from a woman between 55 and 75 years old with COVID-19, enrolled during active disease. The chain's CDR3 is CASSLGRGLNSPLHF. In nucleotides, the CDR3 is TGTGCCAGCAGTTTGGGTAGGGGCCTTAATTCACCCCTCCACTTT.